The 18 T cell receptor beta chains below were found in one sample sequenced in a study of CD8 T cells in ankylosing spondylitis. Each CDR3 protein gets one entry after TCRdb re-called the 5' RACE reads with MiXCR. The sample carries roughly 230,000 distinct CDR3 sequences, approximately 7.6% recorded once. The sample consisted of blood, either unsorted or a sorted T cell fraction (not recorded which). The receptors were sampled from a female donor with ankylosing spondylitis or in good health (not recorded which).

There are many counts of this clonotype. The rearrangement links TRBV5-6 to TRBJ2-2; 9 bases align to TRBD1. Germline V gene lookup returns CDR1 SGHDT and CDR2 YYEEEE. After removal of 4 bases from V and 4 bases from J, the junction contained 8 bases not matched to a gene. CDR3 length equals 16 residues. DNA for the CDR3: TGTGCCAGCAGCCTGGGACAGGGAGGGACCACCGGGGAGCTGTTTTTT. It codes for CASSLGQGGTTGELFF.

In its sample, this clonotype was seen many times. Written as DNA, the CDR3 is TGCGCCAGCAGCCCGCGGGCTAAGAACACTGAAGCTTTCTTT. As protein: CASSPRAKNTEAFF. The chain recombines TRBV5-1 with TRBJ1-1; D uncertain. Germline V gives CDR1 SGHRS, CDR2 YFSETQ. This CDR3 has 14 amino acids. The V end was cut by 4 bases, the J end by 1 base, with 11 bases between.

The J gene is TRBJ2-3, the V gene TRBV14, with 8 bases that match TRBD2. This CDR3 spans 18 amino acids. Germline V CDR1 and CDR2: SGHDN, FVKESK. With 0 bases clipped from V and 5 bases from J, the junction kept 13 bases outside the gene matches. The CDR3 DNA reads as TGTGCCAGCAGCCAAGATCTGACTAGCGAGATCCTCCGAGATACGCAGTATTTT. As protein: CASSQDLTSEILRDTQYF.

This clonotype was observed many times. The chain links TRBV5-4 to TRBJ1-4; TRBD1 is a possible D gene (5 bases). V was pared by 2 bases and J by 7 bases, with 9 bases between. Germline lookup yields CDR1 SGHNT and CDR2 YYREEE (reference sequence). The CDR3 has 13 residues. CDR3 nucleotide sequence: TGTGCCAGCAGCTTAAGGCAGGGTGAAAAACTGTTTTTT. Residues: CASSLRQGEKLFF.

This clonotype was seen ten or more times. The chain carries TRBV20-1 and TRBJ2-7, with unresolved D. CDR1 is DFQATT, CDR2 SNEGSKA, per germline (reference sequence). The CDR3 covers 14 residues. Trimming pared 0 bases from V and 2 bases from J, leaving 11 bases between. CDR3 bases: TGCAGTGCTAGAGATAAGGACCTCACCTACGAGCAGTACTTC. This translates into CSARDKDLTYEQYF.

This clonotype showed up many times. CDR3 protein: CSVLSGTEYNEQFF. Written as DNA, the CDR3 is TGCAGCGTGCTATCCGGGACGGAATACAATGAGCAGTTCTTC. This rearrangement joins TRBV29-1 to TRBJ2-1; the D call may be TRBD1 or TRBD2 (5 bases each). With 6 bases removed from V and 4 bases from J, the gap between germline ends came to 16 bases. Germline V lookup: CDR1 SQVTM, CDR2 ANQGSEA. The CDR3 length is 14 residues.

This clonotype has at least ten counts. This chain uses TRBV20-1 with TRBJ2-1; 10 bases agree with TRBD2. CDR1 and CDR2 from the germline V gene are DFQATT and SNEGSKA (reference sequence). Germline trimming cut 2 bases from V and 8 bases from J; bases unmatched to any gene: 9. The CDR3 has 15 residues. DNA for the CDR3: TGCAGTGCTAGACCCCCCCCCGGACTAGCGGATGAGCAGTTCTTC. This translates into CSARPPPGLADEQFF.

This clonotype came up many times. The gene calls are TRBV6-1 and TRBJ2-3; D uncertain. The V end was cut by 3 bases, the J end by 5 bases, with 3 bases between. This CDR3 is built from 11 residues. Germline CDR1 MNHNS, CDR2 SASEGT. CDR3 DNA sequence: TGTGCCAGCAGTGAGGAAGATACGCAGTATTTT. Translated, it gives CASSEEDTQYF.

The sample holds many counts of this clonotype. The genes are TRBV29-1 and TRBJ2-1; TRBD1 is a possible D gene (5 bases). The V gene's germline CDR1 is SQVTM and CDR2 ANQGSEA. The CDR3 spans 14 residues. The ends were cut back, 3 bases at V and 7 bases at J, with 16 bases in the middle. Written as DNA, the CDR3 is TGCAGCGTTGAGGGTAGGGGCCCCGAAAATGAGCAGTTCTTC. It is translated as CSVEGRGPENEQFF.

This clonotype appeared many times. The V call is TRBV7-2, the J call TRBJ1-5; tentative D call: TRBD1 (6 bases). The ends were cut back, 2 bases at V and 5 bases at J, with 10 bases in the middle. From germline, CDR1 is SGHTA and CDR2 FQGNSA. This CDR3 has 14 amino acids. CDR3 in amino acids: CASSLFRGDQPQHF. CDR3 nucleotide sequence: TGTGCCAGCAGCTTATTCAGGGGTGATCAGCCCCAGCATTTT. Complete variable domain (other parts from reference TRBV7-2 and TRBJ1-5): GAGVSQSPSNKVTEKGKDVELRCDPISGHTALYWYRQSLGQGLEFLIYFQGNSAPDKSGLPSDRFSAERTGGSVSTLTIQRTQQEDSAVYLCASSLFRGDQPQHFGDGTRLSIL.

This clonotype was counted many times. The chain combines TRBV5-1 with TRBJ2-1; weak D call: TRBD2 (7 bases). CDR1 SGHRS and CDR2 YFSETQ come from the germline V gene. This CDR3 spans 14 amino acids. V was pared by 5 bases and J by 7 bases, with 16 bases between. CDR3 sequence (DNA): TGCGCCAGCAGTGGGGGGGCAGGGGAAAATGAGCAGTTCTTC. Protein product: CASSGGAGENEQFF.

This clonotype was counted many times. V gene TRBV20-1 combines with J gene TRBJ1-1; no clear D. The CDR3 is 13 amino acids. Germline values: CDR1 DFQATT, CDR2 SNEGSKA (reference sequence). V was shortened by 4 bases and J by 6 bases, with 15 bases between the two germline ends. The CDR3 DNA is TGCAGTGCTAAACGAGCTAACCACGCTGAAGCTTTCTTT. This sequence encodes CSAKRANHAEAFF.

The chain uses TRBV20-1 and TRBJ2-5; D is perhaps TRBD2 (5 bases). CDR1 and CDR2 (germline): DFQATT, SNEGSKA (reference sequence). This CDR3 comprises 13 residues. Deletions cut 6 bases from V and 5 bases from J, with 16 bases between. This CDR3 reads CSALEGRVETQYF. CDR3 bases: TGCAGTGCCCTTGAGGGAAGGGTTGAGACCCAGTACTTC.

This clonotype was recorded at least ten times. The chain carries TRBV29-1 and TRBJ2-5; 12 bases are a match to TRBD2. The CDR3 length is 13 residues. Germline CDR1 reads SQVTM; CDR2 reads ANQGSEA. V lost 6 bases and J lost 4; bases outside the gene matches: 3. CDR3 region: CSVKGLAGETQYF. The CDR3 nucleotides read TGCAGCGTCAAGGGACTAGCGGGAGAGACCCAGTACTTC.

This clonotype was recorded many times. The V and J genes are TRBV12-3 or TRBV12-4 and TRBJ2-7; 7 bases align to TRBD2. V gave up 6 bases and J gave up 1 base; unmatched junction bases: 12. The length of the CDR3 is 16 residues. CDR3 amino acids: CASSPRRTSVSYEQYF. For the CDR3, the DNA is TGTGCCAGCAGCCCCCGCCGCACTAGCGTATCCTACGAGCAGTACTTC.

This clonotype was seen repeatedly, ten times or more. J is TRBJ2-4 and V is TRBV28, with D uncertain. From germline, CDR1 is MDHEN and CDR2 SYDVKM. V lost 4 bases and J lost 0, with 25 bases in between. This CDR3 is 20 amino acids long. The CDR3 DNA reads as TGTGCCAGCAGTTCCCACCACCGCGACTGGAGTATTATAGCCAAAAACATTCAGTACTTC. Translation gives CASSSHHRDWSIIAKNIQYF.

This clonotype has a handful of counts. The chain joins TRBV9 to TRBJ1-1, with no clear D. Trimming cost V 4 bases and J 4 bases, with 14 bases left between them. Germline V gene lookup returns CDR1 SGDLS and CDR2 YYNGEE. The CDR3 has 14 residues. In DNA form, the CDR3 reads TGTGCCAGCAGCTCAGGAAACCTCGGCACTGAAGCTTTCTTT. This codes for CASSSGNLGTEAFF.

Notes on this clonotype: At one end, the junction sequence differs from germline, possibly due to a read error. The chain recombines TRBV7-9 with TRBJ2-1; D is uncertain. Per germline, CDR1 SEHNR and CDR2 FQNEAQ (reference sequence). The CDR3 sequence is 12 residues long. This chain's CDR3 is CAISSTTTEQFF. The CDR3 bases are TGTGCCATCAGCTCTACTACGACTGAACAGTTCTTC.